The T cell receptor beta chain described here comes from a study of OX40 agonist ivuxolimab in advanced cancers. Study-level background: Ivuxolimab was an agonistic, fully human IgG2 monoclonal antibody directed against OX40 (CD134), a costimulatory receptor. Intravenous ivuxolimab was administered to patients every 2 weeks at six dose levels: 0.01, 0.1, 0.3, 1.5, 3 and 10 mg/kg. Of the approximately 50 dose-escalation patients, hepatocellular carcinoma was present in some 19, melanoma in some 15, renal cell carcinoma in 9 and head and neck cancer in 9. A male proportion of roughly 80% and a mean age of approximately 58 years, ranging from roughly 23 to 90, were recorded for the dose-escalation cohort. Prior anti-PD-1, anti-PD-L1 or anti-CTLA-4 therapy was permitted, and checkpoint inhibitors had been received by approximately 39% of dose-escalation patients. Partial responses occurred in three dose-escalation patients, of whom one had hepatocellular carcinoma and two had cutaneous melanoma. Peripheral TCRbeta sequencing was intended to test whether TCR sequence diversity was altered and clonal T-cell expansion was caused by ivuxolimab. The paper reports the monotherapy dose-escalation portion (N of about 47 patients) of the phase I ivuxolimab trial. The study at large found these results: At doses of 0.1 to 3.0 mg/kg, clonal expansion of both CD4+ and CD8+ blood T cells was observed from baseline to week 6. Antigen specificity was not determined for the clonally expanded peripheral T cells. In the 0.1-3.0 mg/kg groups, partial responders had among the lowest normalized peripheral clonal expansion, particularly in CD8+ T cells. Low levels of normalized T-cell clonal expansion were also shown by some nonresponding patients. After ivuxolimab, CD8+ T cells had more expanded clones than CD4+ T cells on average.

The trial excluded patients who had a history of autoimmune disease or who were on systemic immunosuppression. Peripheral blood for TCR sequencing was drawn from every dose cohort at baseline, at cycle 4 day 1 and at cycle 7 day 1. Samples came from an open-label, multicenter, first-in-human phase I dose-escalation trial of ivuxolimab. Adults with locally advanced or metastatic head and neck squamous cell, hepatocellular, melanoma or renal cell carcinoma were enrolled in the trial. Before TCR sequencing, CD4+ and CD8+ T cells were separately sorted from peripheral blood. To sequence the TCRbeta CDR3 region, genomic DNA was isolated from the sorted cells. The immunoSEQ Assay was used to sequence the TCRbeta CDR3 regions. In TCRdb, the immuneACCESS table is reduced to in-frame sequences with V and J assigned. These tables do not hold every clone; where another copy was compared, an unresolved V gene accounts for under half, and the others remain unexplained. The sample table holds under 85,000 clones, of which around 94% were seen once. The ten largest clonotypes hold roughly 20% of the sample.

With respect to this clone: Its antigen is unknown. There are no base qualities to consult, and no much larger clone falls within one base.

The germline V gene (reference sequence) sets CDR1 to LNHDA and CDR2 to SQIVND. The CDR3 measures 16 amino acids from cysteine to phenylalanine. CDR3 DNA only is kept here, 48 bases in frame from base 1. The V end loses 1 base and the J end loses 7 bases, and a stretch of 19 bases separates them. This specimen consisted of CD4+ or CD8+ T cells sorted from blood, obtained in a trial of the OX40 agonist ivuxolimab. The rearrangement combines TRBV19 with TRBJ1-1; the D gene is perhaps TRBD1, from 5 matching bases. This sequence originates from an adult with an advanced solid tumor such as melanoma, head and neck, liver or kidney cancer. CDR3 region: CASSIGEVIGGGEAFF. The DNA is as follows: TGTGCCAGTAGTATAGGGGAAGTGATCGGGGGAGGTGAAGCTTTCTTT. Reference TRBV19 and TRBJ1-1 genes cover what lies past the CDR3, so the full variable domain is DGGITQSPKYLFRKEGQNVTLSCEQNLNHDAMYWYRQDPGQGLRLIYYSQIVNDFQKGDIAEGYSVSREKKESFPLTVTSAQKNPTAFYLCASSIGEVIGGGEAFFGQGTRLTVV.